This TCR beta chain was obtained from a study of blood T cells in healthy people across ages. Together with a sample-barcoded 5' primer, a J-beta primer mix was included in a second PCR lasting about 6 to 12 cycles. From the 5' RACE reads, TCRdb called clonotypes with MiXCR, one entry per CDR3 protein. The repertoire includes roughly 2 million distinct CDR3 sequences, roughly 52% of them detected once, and 2% to 2.5% sits in the top ten. The donors, aged about 6 to 95, were healthy Caucasians from Russia. Each donor gave around 9.6 milliliters of peripheral blood. This receptor was taken from a woman aged 40 to 50 in good health. The sequenced material came from blood.

Here the CDR3 DNA reads TGTGCCAGCGGATGGGCTATCAATGAGCAGTTCTTC. It yields the protein CASGWAINEQFF. This sequence joins TRBV27 and TRBJ2-1, with no clear D. Germline CDR1 is MNHEY and CDR2 is SMNVEV (reference sequence). V lost 8 bases to trimming and J lost 6 bases, with 11 bases between them. The CDR3 extends over 12 amino acids.